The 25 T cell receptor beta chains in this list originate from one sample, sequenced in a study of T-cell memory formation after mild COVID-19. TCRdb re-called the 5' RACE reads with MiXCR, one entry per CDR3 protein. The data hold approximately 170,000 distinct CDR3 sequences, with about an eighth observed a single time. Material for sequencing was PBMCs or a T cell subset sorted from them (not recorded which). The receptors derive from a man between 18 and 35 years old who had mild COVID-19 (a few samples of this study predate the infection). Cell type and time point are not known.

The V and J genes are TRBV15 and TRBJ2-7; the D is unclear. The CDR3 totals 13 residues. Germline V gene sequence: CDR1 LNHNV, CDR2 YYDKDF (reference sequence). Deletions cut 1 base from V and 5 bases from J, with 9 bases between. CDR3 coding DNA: TGTGCCACCAGCAGAGGTCGGCAGAACGAGCAGTACTTC. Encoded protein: CATSRGRQNEQYF.

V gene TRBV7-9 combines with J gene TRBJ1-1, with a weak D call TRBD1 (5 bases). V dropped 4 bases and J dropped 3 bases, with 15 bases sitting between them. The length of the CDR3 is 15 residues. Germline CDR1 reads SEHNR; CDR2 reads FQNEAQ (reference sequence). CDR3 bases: TGTGCCAGCAGCTCCCCAGGGAGCGGATACACTGAAGCTTTCTTT. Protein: CASSSPGSGYTEAFF.

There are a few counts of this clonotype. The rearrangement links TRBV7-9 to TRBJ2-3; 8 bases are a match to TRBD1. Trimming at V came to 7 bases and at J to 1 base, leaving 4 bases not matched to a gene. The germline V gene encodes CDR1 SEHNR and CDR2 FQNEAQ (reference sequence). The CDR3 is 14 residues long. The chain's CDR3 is CASKPGGGTDTQYF. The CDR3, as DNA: TGTGCCAGCAAACCAGGGGGCGGCACAGATACGCAGTATTTT.

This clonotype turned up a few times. CDR3: CSASISGKQGWFANQPQHF. DNA of the CDR3: TGCAGTGCTAGCATTTCGGGAAAACAGGGTTGGTTTGCAAATCAGCCCCAGCATTTT. The chain employs TRBV20-1 and TRBJ1-5; a possible D gene is TRBD1 (6 bases). The CDR3 covers 19 residues. V lost 3 bases, J lost 4 bases, and 28 bases lay in between. Germline loops: CDR1 DFQATT, CDR2 SNEGSKA (reference sequence).

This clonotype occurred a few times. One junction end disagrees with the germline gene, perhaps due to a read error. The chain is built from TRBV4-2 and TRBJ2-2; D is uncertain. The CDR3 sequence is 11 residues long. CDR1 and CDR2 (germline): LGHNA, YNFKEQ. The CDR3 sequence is CASSQDRNHAF. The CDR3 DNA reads TGTGCCAGCAGCCAAGATCGGAACCACGCGTTT.

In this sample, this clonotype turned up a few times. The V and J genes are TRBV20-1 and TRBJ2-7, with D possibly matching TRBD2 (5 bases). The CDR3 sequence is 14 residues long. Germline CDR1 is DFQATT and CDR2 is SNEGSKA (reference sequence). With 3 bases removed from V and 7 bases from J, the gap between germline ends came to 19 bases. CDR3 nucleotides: TGCAGTGCTAGGTATCTGGCCTCGACGGGGGAGCAGTACTTC. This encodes CSARYLASTGEQYF.

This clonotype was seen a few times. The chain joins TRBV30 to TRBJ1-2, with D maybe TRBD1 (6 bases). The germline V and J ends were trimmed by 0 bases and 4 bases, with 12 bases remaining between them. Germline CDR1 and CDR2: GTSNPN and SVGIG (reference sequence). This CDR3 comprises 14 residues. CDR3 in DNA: TGTGCCTGGAGTGTAGGGGGGGCCAGCTATGGCTACACCTTC. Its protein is CAWSVGGASYGYTF.

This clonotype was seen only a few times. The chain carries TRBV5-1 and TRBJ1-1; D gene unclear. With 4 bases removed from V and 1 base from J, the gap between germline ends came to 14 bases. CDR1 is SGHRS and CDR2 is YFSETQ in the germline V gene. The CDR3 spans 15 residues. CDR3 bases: TGCGCCAGCAGCAACCTCGGGTCACAGAACACTGAAGCTTTCTTT. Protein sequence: CASSNLGSQNTEAFF.

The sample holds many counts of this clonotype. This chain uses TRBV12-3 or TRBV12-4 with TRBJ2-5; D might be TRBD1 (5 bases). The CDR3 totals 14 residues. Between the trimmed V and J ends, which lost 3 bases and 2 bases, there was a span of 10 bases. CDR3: CASSLSGRQETQYF. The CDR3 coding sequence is TGTGCCAGCAGTTTGTCAGGGCGGCAAGAGACCCAGTACTTC.

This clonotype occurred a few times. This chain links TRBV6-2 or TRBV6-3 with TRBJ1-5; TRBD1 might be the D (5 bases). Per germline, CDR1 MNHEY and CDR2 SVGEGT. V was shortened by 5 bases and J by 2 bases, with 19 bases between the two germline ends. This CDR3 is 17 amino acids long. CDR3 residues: CASSMGPRARGNQPQHF. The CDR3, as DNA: TGTGCCAGCAGTATGGGGCCAAGGGCTCGGGGCAATCAGCCCCAGCATTTT.

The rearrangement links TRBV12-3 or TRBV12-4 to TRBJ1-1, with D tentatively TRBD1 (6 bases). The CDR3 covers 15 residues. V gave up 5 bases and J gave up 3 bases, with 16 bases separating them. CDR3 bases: TGTGCCAGCAGTGGGGGCGGCAGGGTCCACACTGAAGCTTTCTTT. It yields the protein CASSGGGRVHTEAFF.

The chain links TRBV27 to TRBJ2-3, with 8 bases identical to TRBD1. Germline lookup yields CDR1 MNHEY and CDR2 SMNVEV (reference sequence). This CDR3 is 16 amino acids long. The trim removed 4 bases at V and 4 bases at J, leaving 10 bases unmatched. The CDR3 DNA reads TGTGCCAGCAGTTCCCTGACAGGGGCGATGTCAGATACGCAGTATTTT. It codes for CASSSLTGAMSDTQYF.

The CDR3 bases are TGTGCCAGCAGACCGGGACAGCCCTTCCCAGATACGCAGTATTTT. This translates into CASRPGQPFPDTQYF. The genes are TRBV2 and TRBJ2-3; 7 bases are shared with TRBD1. Trimming at V came to 6 bases and at J to 4 bases, leaving 10 bases not matched to a gene. The germline V gene encodes CDR1 SNHLY and CDR2 FYNNEI. This CDR3 comprises 15 residues. Looking up the rest from reference TRBV2 and TRBJ2-3 gives the full variable domain: EPEVTQTPSHQVTQMGQEVILRCVPISNHLYFYWYRQILGQKVEFLVSFYNNEISEKSEIFDDQFSVERPDGSNFTLKIRSTKLEDSAMYFCASRPGQPFPDTQYFGPGTRLTVL.

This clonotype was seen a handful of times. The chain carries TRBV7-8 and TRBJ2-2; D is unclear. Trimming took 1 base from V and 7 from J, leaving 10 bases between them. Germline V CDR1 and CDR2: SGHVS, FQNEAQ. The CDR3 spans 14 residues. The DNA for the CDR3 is TGTGCCAGCAGCTTAGGGACCGTAGTCGGGGAGCTGTTTTTT. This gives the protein CASSLGTVVGELFF.

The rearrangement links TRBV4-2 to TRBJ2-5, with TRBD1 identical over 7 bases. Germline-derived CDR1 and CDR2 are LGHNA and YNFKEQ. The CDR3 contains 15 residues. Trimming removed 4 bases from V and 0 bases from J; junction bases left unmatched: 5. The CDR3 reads CASSPETGNQETQYF. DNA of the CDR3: TGTGCCAGCAGCCCCGAGACAGGGAACCAAGAGACCCAGTACTTC.

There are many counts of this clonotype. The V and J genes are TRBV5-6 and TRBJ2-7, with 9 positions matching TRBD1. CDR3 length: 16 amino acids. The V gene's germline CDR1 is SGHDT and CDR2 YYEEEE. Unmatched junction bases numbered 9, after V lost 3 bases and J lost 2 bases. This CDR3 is CASSSIPGTGTYEQYV. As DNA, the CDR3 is TGTGCCAGCAGCTCTATCCCCGGGACAGGGACCTACGAGCAGTACGTC.

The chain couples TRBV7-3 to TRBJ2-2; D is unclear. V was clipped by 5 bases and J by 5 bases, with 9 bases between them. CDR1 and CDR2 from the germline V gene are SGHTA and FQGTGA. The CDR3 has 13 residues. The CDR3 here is CASSAEPTGELFF. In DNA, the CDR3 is TGTGCCAGCAGCGCGGAACCAACCGGGGAGCTGTTTTTT.

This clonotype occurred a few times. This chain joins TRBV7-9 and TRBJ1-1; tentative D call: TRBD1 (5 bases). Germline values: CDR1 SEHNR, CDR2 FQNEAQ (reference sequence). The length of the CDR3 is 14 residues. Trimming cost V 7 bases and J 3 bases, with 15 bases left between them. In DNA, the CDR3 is TGTGCCAGCACCAACCGGGGGGTGGACACTGAAGCTTTCTTT. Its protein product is CASTNRGVDTEAFF. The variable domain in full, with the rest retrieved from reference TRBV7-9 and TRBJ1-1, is DTGVSQNPRHKITKRGQNVTFRCDPISEHNRLYWYRQTLGQGPEFLTYFQNEAQLEKSRLLSDRFSAERPKGSFSTLEIQRTEQGDSAMYLCASTNRGVDTEAFFGQGTRLTVV.

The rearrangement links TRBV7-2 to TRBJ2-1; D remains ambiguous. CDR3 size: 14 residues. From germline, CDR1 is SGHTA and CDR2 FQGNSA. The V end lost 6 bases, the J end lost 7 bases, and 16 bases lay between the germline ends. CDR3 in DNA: TGTGCCAGCAGGTTCTCCTCAGCGACTAATGAGCAGTTCTTC. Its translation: CASRFSSATNEQFF.

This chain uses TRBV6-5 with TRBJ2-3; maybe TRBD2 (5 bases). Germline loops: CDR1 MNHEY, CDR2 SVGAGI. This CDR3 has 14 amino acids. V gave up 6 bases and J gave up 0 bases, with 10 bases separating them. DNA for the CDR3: TGTGCCAGCAGCCCATGGACTAGCACAGATACGCAGTATTTT. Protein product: CASSPWTSTDTQYF.

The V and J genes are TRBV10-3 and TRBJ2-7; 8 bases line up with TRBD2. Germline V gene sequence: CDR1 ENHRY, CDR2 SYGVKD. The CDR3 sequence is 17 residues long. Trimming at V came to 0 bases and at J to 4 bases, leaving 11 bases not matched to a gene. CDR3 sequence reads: CAISESGWREVVYEQYF. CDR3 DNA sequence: TGTGCCATCAGTGAGTCGGGCTGGCGGGAGGTTGTGTACGAGCAGTACTTC.

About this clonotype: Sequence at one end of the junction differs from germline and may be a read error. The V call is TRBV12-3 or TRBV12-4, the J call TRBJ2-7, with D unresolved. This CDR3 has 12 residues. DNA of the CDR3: TGTGGCAGCAGTTTAGGCCCGCTCGAGCAGTACTTC. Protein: CGSSLGPLEQYF.

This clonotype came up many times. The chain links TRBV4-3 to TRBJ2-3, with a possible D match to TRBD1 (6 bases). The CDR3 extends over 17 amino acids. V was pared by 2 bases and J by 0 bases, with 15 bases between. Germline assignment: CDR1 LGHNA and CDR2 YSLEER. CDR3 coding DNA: TGCGCCAGCAGCCAACGCGGGCCGGGACAAAGCACAGATACGCAGTATTTT. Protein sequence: CASSQRGPGQSTDTQYF.

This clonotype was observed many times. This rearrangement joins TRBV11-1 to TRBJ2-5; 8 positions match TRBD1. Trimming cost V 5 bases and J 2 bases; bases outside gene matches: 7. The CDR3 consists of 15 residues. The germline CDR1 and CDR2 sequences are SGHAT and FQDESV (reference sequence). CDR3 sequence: CASSRSGTGQETQYF. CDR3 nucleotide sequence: TGTGCCAGCAGCCGTTCCGGGACAGGACAAGAGACCCAGTACTTC.

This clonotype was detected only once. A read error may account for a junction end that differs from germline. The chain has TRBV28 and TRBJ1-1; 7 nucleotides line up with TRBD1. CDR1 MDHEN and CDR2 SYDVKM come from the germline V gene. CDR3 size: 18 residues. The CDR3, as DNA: TGTGCCGGCAGATCCAGAGGTAGGGGGCTATCTTTTAAGAGTGAAGCTTTCTTT. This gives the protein CAGRSRGRGLSFKSEAFF.